This TCR beta chain is from a study of technical replicates of blood from a few donors. Some clones are missing from TCRdb's copy, which holds only in-frame ones; the method was immunoSEQ multiplex PCR. The sample includes more than 80,000 clones, about 96% of them seen just once. The germline gives CDR1 SGDLS, CDR2 YYNGEE. Trimming cost V 2 bases and J 4 bases, with 11 bases left between them. This CDR3 spans 14 amino acids. Material for sequencing was T cells isolated from PBMCs. This TCR was sampled from a human donor in good health. The chain has TRBV9 and TRBJ2-3, with D unclear. The CDR3 is CASSVTDVSDTQYF. CDR3 bases: TGTGCCAGCAGCGTCACAGATGTATCAGATACGCAGTATTTT.